In this sample, the clone carrying this T cell receptor (beta chain) turned up many times. What it recognizes is unknown. This specimen belongs to a study of T cells after yellow fever vaccination. Findings and caveats of the study: Sorted repertoires could include abundant contaminating clonotypes from bulk cells.

Trimming removed 9 bases from V and 0 bases from J, with 12 bases in between. This CDR3 contains 14 residues. Germline values: CDR1 MNHEY, CDR2 SVGEGT. A universal primer site and UMIs were added as TCR cDNA was made by 5'RACE template switching. TCRdb recomputed calls from the 5' RACE reads with MiXCR, one row per CDR3 protein. The sample includes a few hundred thousand distinct CDR3 sequences, about 3.5% of them seen just once. The sequence came from a man in his late teens or twenties who received the YFV17D yellow fever vaccine. Sequencing used PBMCs, obtained on the day of the yellow fever booster vaccination. This rearrangement joins TRBV6-2 or TRBV6-3 to TRBJ1-5, with D maybe TRBD1 (6 bases). The CDR3 loop is CARHDRTSNQPQHF. CDR3 nucleotides: TGTGCCAGACATGACAGGACTAGCAATCAGCCCCAGCATTTT.